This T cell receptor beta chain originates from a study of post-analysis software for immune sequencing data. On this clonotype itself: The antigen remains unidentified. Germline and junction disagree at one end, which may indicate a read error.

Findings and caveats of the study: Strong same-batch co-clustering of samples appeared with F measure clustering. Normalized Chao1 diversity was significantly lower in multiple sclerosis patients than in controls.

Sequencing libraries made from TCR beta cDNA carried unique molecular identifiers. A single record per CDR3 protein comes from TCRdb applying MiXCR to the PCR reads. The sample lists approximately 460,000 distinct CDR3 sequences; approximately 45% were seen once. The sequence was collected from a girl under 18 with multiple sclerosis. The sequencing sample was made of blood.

The CDR3 DNA follows: TGTGCCGGCAGTTTAAGGCTAGCGGGAGTCCGCTCCTACGAGCAGTACTTC. Its protein is CAGSLRLAGVRSYEQYF. This chain connects TRBV28 to TRBJ2-7, with 10 bases matching TRBD2. Germline CDR1 reads MDHEN; CDR2 reads SYDVKM. This CDR3 is 17 amino acids long.